The TCR beta chain described here comes from a study of T-cell memory formation after mild COVID-19. Germline CDR1 is MNHEY and CDR2 is SVGEGT. The CDR3 covers 19 residues. V lost 2 bases and J lost 0, with 22 bases in between. TCRdb re-called the 5' RACE reads through MiXCR, storing one row per CDR3 protein. The sample has 58,000 or so distinct CDR3 sequences, about 30% seen once; the top ten hold about 40%. As concerns this clonotype: Its antigen is unknown.

Study results and limitations: That cross-reactive memory joined was suggested by some responding clones appearing in pre-infection memory.

The sequenced material came from PBMCs or a T cell subset sorted from them (not recorded which). The chain combines TRBV6-2 or TRBV6-3 with TRBJ1-2; possible D gene TRBD1, 5 bases. This clonotype was sampled from a man younger than 35 who had mild COVID-19 (a few samples of this study predate the infection). Cell type and time point are not known. CDR3: CASSYNLRAGMESNYGYTF. CDR3 nucleotides: TGTGCCAGCAGTTACAACCTCCGGGCAGGGATGGAGTCTAACTATGGCTACACCTTC.